The rows below give T cell receptor beta chains drawn from one sample of a study of T-cell memory formation after mild COVID-19. One entry per CDR3 protein, called by TCRdb with MiXCR from the 5' RACE reads. Here the sample spans approximately 350,000 distinct CDR3 sequences, around 15% being singletons. The sequenced sample was PBMCs or a T cell subset sorted from them (not recorded which). The receptors here all came from a man younger than 35 who had mild COVID-19 (a few samples of this study predate the infection). Cell type and time point are not known. CDR3s include the opening cysteine and the closing phenylalanine or tryptophan. Each record gives: J gene, V gene, CDR3 protein.

TRBJ1-4,TRBV6-5,CASRRNEKLFF
TRBJ1-5,TRBV4-1,CASSQVDRGSNQPQHF
TRBJ1-2,TRBV6-4,CASSDSDDLYGYTF
TRBJ2-3,TRBV4-1,CASSQVRLAGGRVATDTQYF
TRBJ2-3,TRBV24-1,CATSDPGRGSRTDTQYF
TRBJ2-1,TRBV5-6,CASRSSGGAWEQFF
TRBJ2-5,TRBV5-1,CASSWQIAGGPETQYF
TRBJ2-7,TRBV9,CASSVGEGAYEQYF
TRBJ1-2,TRBV6-6,CASTGRQGARYGYTF
TRBJ2-7,TRBV5-1,CASSGTGTAEQYF
TRBJ2-5,TRBV7-9,CASSYGLAGDQETQYF
TRBJ2-5,TRBV7-2,CASSFVLGLAGIQETQYF
TRBJ2-5,TRBV4-3,CASSQDPTGVATQYF
TRBJ1-1,TRBV27,CASSFLGAAEAFF
TRBJ1-1,TRBV7-9,CASSNAGTGNTEAFF
TRBJ2-2,TRBV20-1,CSANKAGGELFF
TRBJ2-1,TRBV12-3/TRBV12-4,CASSPYEGHNEQFF
TRBJ1-6,TRBV10-3,CATTESSYNSPLHF
TRBJ2-1,TRBV20-1,CSARALWEAGYNEQFF
TRBJ1-5,TRBV4-1,CASSQTPGQGHQPQHF
TRBJ2-7,TRBV5-1,CASSLEASYEQYF
TRBJ2-7,TRBV20-1,CSARDRRSPYEQYF
TRBJ1-5,TRBV6-1,CASSEIRIYNQPQHF
TRBJ2-2,TRBV6-2/TRBV6-3,CASTTHRNTGELFF
TRBJ2-3,TRBV7-9,CASDPPGGGTDTQYF
TRBJ2-5,TRBV5-4,CASGGGSQGETQYF
TRBJ1-4,TRBV7-6,CASSFWRQASEKLFF
TRBJ2-6,TRBV12-3/TRBV12-4,CASGYRGGANVLTF
TRBJ2-3,TRBV6-5,CATRRDSLTDTQYF
TRBJ1-1,TRBV4-1,CASSLSPGQKGEMNTEAFF
TRBJ1-2,TRBV28,CASGQTGRYGYTF
TRBJ1-2,TRBV5-1,CASSFEDRGSIYGYTF